This paragraph reports one TCR beta chain. This specimen comes from a study of T cells in Graves' hyperthyroidism and ophthalmopathy. The wider study: Prior to any treatment, at the point of initial diagnosis, peripheral blood was collected.

The investigators amplified TCR beta CDR3 regions from RNA transcripts. A first-round RT-PCR of the TCR CDR3 used the HTBI primer set. MiXCR, run by TCRdb on the multiplex PCR reads, gives a single entry per CDR3 protein. This sample carries approximately 300,000 distinct CDR3 sequences, around a fifth of them seen once, and the ten largest clones take about two fifths. Germline loops: CDR1 SGHDT, CDR2 YYEEEE. Deletions cut 0 bases from V and 4 bases from J, with 10 bases between. CDR3 length equals 15 residues. The clonotype originates from a man aged 50-59 years with Graves' ophthalmopathy. Sequenced sample: blood. The chain uses TRBV5-6 and TRBJ2-2; TRBD2 is a possible D gene (5 bases). The CDR3, as DNA: TGTGCCAGCAGCTTGGTAGTAGGGAGCACCGGGGAGCTGTTTTTT. Its protein is CASSLVVGSTGELFF. The whole variable domain, filled in from reference TRBV5-6 and TRBJ2-2, reads DAGVTQSPTHLIKTRGQQVTLRCSPKSGHDTVSWYQQALGQGPQFIFQYYEEEERQRGNFPDRFSGHQFPNYSSELNVNALLLGDSALYLCASSLVVGSTGELFFGEGSRLTVL.